The 18 T cell receptor beta chains below all came from one sample that was sequenced in a study of technical replicates of blood from four donors. This table comes from immunoSEQ multiplex PCR, and its TCRdb copy is limited to in-frame clones, with some not included. The data contain around 13,000 clones, over 90% of them seen just once; the ten biggest clones take up around 7%. The sample consisted of PBMCs. The receptor set was obtained from a human donor in good health.

V and J are TRBV30 and TRBJ2-7, with 9 bases fitting TRBD1. Looked up from germline, CDR1 is GTSNPN and CDR2 is SVGIG (reference sequence). Trimming at V came to 2 bases and at J to 4 bases, leaving 9 bases not matched to a gene. This CDR3 contains 15 residues. This chain's CDR3 is CAWSIIVDRGYEQYF. The CDR3 region has the DNA TGTGCCTGGAGTATTATCGTCGACAGGGGGTACGAGCAGTACTTC.

The chain recombines TRBV5-1 with TRBJ1-1; a weak D match, TRBD1 (6 bases). Trimming stripped 3 bases from V and 0 bases from J, with 15 bases between. Germline lookup yields CDR1 SGHRS and CDR2 YFSETQ. The CDR3 is made up of 16 amino acids. CDR3 sequence reads: CASSSEGGGMNTEAFF. The DNA of the CDR3 is TGCGCCAGCAGCTCGGAGGGGGGAGGGATGAACACTGAAGCTTTCTTT.

The chain combines TRBV5-1 with TRBJ2-1, with 7 nucleotides matching TRBD1. In germline, CDR1 is SGHRS, CDR2 YFSETQ. The trim removed 2 bases at V and 9 bases at J, leaving 8 bases unmatched. This CDR3 is built from 14 residues. CDR3 DNA: TGCGCCAGCAGCTTTGACCCAGGGGGTCGTGAGCAGTTCTTC. As protein: CASSFDPGGREQFF.

The V and J genes are TRBV19 and TRBJ1-2; 9 bases agree with TRBD1. Germline CDR1 LNHDA, CDR2 SQIVND (reference sequence). CDR3 length: 15 residues. The trim removed 7 bases at V and 4 bases at J, leaving 10 bases unmatched. Here the CDR3 DNA reads TGTGCCAGTACCCGGGACAGGGTAGGGGGCTATGGCTACACCTTC. This gives the protein CASTRDRVGGYGYTF.

The chain recombines TRBV29-1 with TRBJ2-7; no firm D call. This CDR3 comprises 12 residues. Germline V gene sequence: CDR1 SQVTM, CDR2 ANQGSEA. V was clipped by 5 bases and J by 4 bases, with 12 bases between them. CDR3 region: CSVTLPGYEQYF. CDR3 coding DNA: TGCAGCGTTACCCTTCCGGGTTACGAGCAGTACTTC.

The CDR3 here is CASSMEGLGANVLTF. Here the CDR3 DNA reads TGTGCCAGTAGTATGGAGGGGTTGGGGGCCAACGTCCTGACTTTC. This rearrangement joins TRBV19 to TRBJ2-6; D may be TRBD2 (6 bases). Germline lookup yields CDR1 LNHDA and CDR2 SQIVND (reference sequence). This CDR3 is built from 15 residues. Trimming pared 3 bases from V and 4 bases from J, leaving 10 bases between.

The rearrangement links TRBV11-3 to TRBJ2-5, with D maybe TRBD1 (6 bases). Germline V gene sequence: CDR1 SGHNT, CDR2 YENEEA. V was clipped by 7 bases and J by 5 bases, with 17 bases between them. The CDR3 is 14 amino acids. The CDR3 DNA is TGTGCCAGCACCCCGGACAGCCCCGGGGAGACCCAGTACTTC. Translation gives CASTPDSPGETQYF. The variable domain in full, completed from reference TRBV11-3 and TRBJ2-5, reads EAGVVQSPRYKIIEKKQPVAFWCNPISGHNTLYWYLQNLGQGPELLIRYENEEAVDDSQLPKDRFSAERLKGVDSTLKIQPAELGDSAVYLCASTPDSPGETQYFGPGTRLLVL.

The gene calls are TRBV30 and TRBJ2-1; 7 bases line up with TRBD1. Germline CDR1 GTSNPN, CDR2 SVGIG (reference sequence). This CDR3 contains 15 residues. Trimming cost V 2 bases and J 0 bases; bases outside gene matches: 4. Here the CDR3 reads CAWSRGDSSYNEQFF. The CDR3, as DNA: TGTGCCTGGAGTAGAGGGGACAGCTCCTACAATGAGCAGTTCTTC.

The V and J genes are TRBV21-1 and TRBJ2-3; TRBD2 is the table's D call, not checked against the DNA. TRBV21-1 is a documented pseudogene. This CDR3 has 16 amino acids. The CDR3 is CASSSGTSGSTDTQYF. CDR3 nucleotide sequence: TGTGCCAGCAGCAGCGGGACTAGCGGTAGCACAGATACGCAGTATTTT.

The chain is built from TRBV7-9 and TRBJ1-1; 8 bases align to TRBD1. The J segment lost 1 base and the V segment lost 2 bases, leaving 6 bases of the junction unmatched. Germline CDR1 is SEHNR and CDR2 is FQNEAQ (reference sequence). This CDR3 spans 16 amino acids. CDR3 bases: TGTGCCAGCAGCTTATCCGCAGGGGGCGCGAACACTGAAGCTTTCTTT. Translating it yields CASSLSAGGANTEAFF. The complete variable domain, with remaining parts taken from reference TRBV7-9 and TRBJ1-1, reads DTGVSQNPRHKITKRGQNVTFRCDPISEHNRLYWYRQTLGQGPEFLTYFQNEAQLEKSRLLSDRFSAERPKGSFSTLEIQRTEQGDSAMYLCASSLSAGGANTEAFFGQGTRLTVV.

The rearrangement uses TRBV5-6 and TRBJ2-5; D possibly corresponds to TRBD2 (6 bases). Trimming pared 4 bases from V and 5 bases from J, leaving 15 bases between. This CDR3 has 14 residues. CDR1 is SGHDT and CDR2 is YYEEEE in the germline V gene. CDR3 amino acids: CASSQSGGRETQYF. For the CDR3, the DNA is TGTGCCAGCAGCCAAAGTGGAGGGCGGGAGACCCAGTACTTC.

V usage is TRBV4-1 and J usage is TRBJ1-2; D not certain. The CDR3 length is 14 residues. CDR1 is MGHRA, CDR2 YSYEKL, per germline. V was shortened by 0 bases and J by 2 bases, with 7 bases between the two germline ends. The CDR3 is CASSQESGNYGYTF. CDR3 sequence (DNA): TGCGCCAGCAGCCAAGAGTCAGGAAACTATGGCTACACCTTC.

The V gene is TRBV5-1, the J gene TRBJ2-3; TRBD2 aligns across 12 bases. The V gene end was trimmed by 0 bases and the J gene end by 5 bases; junction bases not matched to a gene: 7. The CDR3 loop spans 17 amino acids. CDR1 and CDR2 (germline): SGHRS, YFSETQ. The CDR3 region has the DNA TGCGCCAGCAGCTTGGCAGCACTAGCGGGAGGAATAGATACGCAGTATTTT. It translates to CASSLAALAGGIDTQYF. Based on the CDR3 plus reference TRBV5-1 and TRBJ2-3, the full variable domain is KAGVTQTPRYLIKTRGQQVTLSCSPISGHRSVSWYQQTPGQGLQFLFEYFSETQRNKGNFPGRFSGRQFSNSRSEMNVSTLELGDSALYLCASSLAALAGGIDTQYFGPGTRLTVL.

The chain recombines TRBV7-9 with TRBJ1-4; 7 bases agree with TRBD1. V gave up 4 bases and J gave up 7 bases; unmatched junction bases: 6. This CDR3 has 14 residues. The germline CDR1 and CDR2 sequences are SEHNR and FQNEAQ (reference sequence). CDR3 DNA sequence: TGTGCCAGCAGCTCCAGGGGGTCGCGTGAAAAACTGTTTTTT. Amino acid sequence: CASSSRGSREKLFF.

This clone has a single count. This rearrangement joins TRBV6-5 to TRBJ2-7; tentatively, D is TRBD2 (6 bases). The length of the CDR3 is 16 residues. Germline CDR1 is MNHEY and CDR2 is SVGAGI. Trimming removed 0 bases at V and 2 bases at J, with 14 bases between. This CDR3 reads CASSYSSGSGPYEQYF. The CDR3 nucleotides read TGTGCCAGCAGTTACTCATCCGGGAGCGGACCCTACGAGCAGTACTTC.

This sequence joins TRBV7-6 and TRBJ2-7; D is ambiguous. This CDR3 has 13 residues. CDR1 is SGHVS and CDR2 is FNYEAQ in the germline V gene. Trimming shortened V by 0 bases and J by 4 bases, and 7 bases separated the two germline ends. CDR3 in amino acids: CASSLAVAYEQYF. The DNA for the CDR3 is TGTGCCAGCAGCTTAGCGGTGGCTTACGAGCAGTACTTC.

V usage is TRBV10-3 and J usage is TRBJ2-7; TRBD2 is a possible D gene (6 bases). The CDR3 spans 16 residues. The V end lost 4 bases, the J end lost 0 bases, and 16 bases lay between the germline ends. Per germline, CDR1 ENHRY and CDR2 SYGVKD. DNA for the CDR3: TGTGCCATCAGTGCCGCCTTCAAGGACTACTCCTACGAGCAGTACTTC. This translates into CAISAAFKDYSYEQYF.

This chain connects TRBV5-1 to TRBJ2-3; 8 bases fit TRBD1. Losses at the gene ends were 3 bases for V and 2 bases for J; bases not matched to a gene: 8. CDR3 length: 16 residues. Germline V gene lookup returns CDR1 SGHRS and CDR2 YFSETQ. CDR3 nucleotide sequence: TGCGCCAGCAGCTCCGGACAGGGTGGGTCCACAGATACGCAGTATTTT. Protein product: CASSSGQGGSTDTQYF.